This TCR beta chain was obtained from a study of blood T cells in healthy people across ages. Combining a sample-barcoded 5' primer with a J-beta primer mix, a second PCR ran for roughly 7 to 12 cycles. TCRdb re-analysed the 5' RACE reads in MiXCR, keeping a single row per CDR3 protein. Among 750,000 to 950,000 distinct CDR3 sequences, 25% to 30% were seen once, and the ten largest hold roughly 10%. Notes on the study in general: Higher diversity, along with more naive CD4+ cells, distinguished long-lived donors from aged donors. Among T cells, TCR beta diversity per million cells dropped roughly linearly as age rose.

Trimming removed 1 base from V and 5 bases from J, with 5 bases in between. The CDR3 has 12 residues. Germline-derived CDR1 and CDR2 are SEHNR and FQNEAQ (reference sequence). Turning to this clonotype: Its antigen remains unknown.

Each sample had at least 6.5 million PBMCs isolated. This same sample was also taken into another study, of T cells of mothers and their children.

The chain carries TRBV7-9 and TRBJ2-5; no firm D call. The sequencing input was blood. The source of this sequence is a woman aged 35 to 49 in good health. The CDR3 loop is CASSLVTETQYF. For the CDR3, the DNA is TGTGCCAGCAGCTTAGTGACGGAGACCCAGTACTTC.